These 24 T cell receptor beta chains were all obtained from the same sample, sequenced in a study of T cells in Graves' hyperthyroidism and ophthalmopathy. The source material, RNA transcripts, was used to amplify TCR beta CDR3 regions. A first-round RT-PCR of the TCR CDR3 used the HTBI primer set. Each CDR3 protein gets one entry after TCRdb re-called the multiplex PCR reads with MiXCR. The sample shows about 840,000 distinct CDR3 sequences, more than 30% of them seen only once. Input material: blood. These receptors were obtained from a man aged 18 to 30 with Graves' hyperthyroidism.

The chain employs TRBV2 and TRBJ1-2; D is unresolved. V dropped 2 bases and J dropped 4 bases, with 11 bases sitting between them. Germline CDR1 reads SNHLY; CDR2 reads FYNNEI. The CDR3 runs 14 residues. CDR3: CASSESGTLYGYTF. The CDR3 region has the DNA TGTGCCAGCAGTGAAAGCGGTACCCTCTATGGCTACACCTTC.

The chain has TRBV29-1 and TRBJ2-6, with TRBD1 identical over 8 bases. There are 17 residues in the CDR3. V lost 6 bases and J lost 0; bases outside the gene matches: 10. From germline, CDR1 is SQVTM and CDR2 ANQGSEA. The CDR3 bases are TGCAGCGTCGTTGGACAGGGATTACTCTCTGGGGCCAACGTCCTGACTTTC. This gives the protein CSVVGQGLLSGANVLTF.

There are a few counts of this clonotype. The V gene is TRBV4-1, the J gene TRBJ2-7; D is perhaps TRBD2 (5 bases). CDR1 and CDR2 (germline): MGHRA, YSYEKL. The CDR3 runs to 16 residues. Between the trimmed V and J ends, which lost 0 bases and 3 bases, there was a span of 15 bases. The DNA for the CDR3 is TGCGCCAGCAGCCAAGACAGGACTGAAGGATTCTACGAGCAGTACTTC. This encodes CASSQDRTEGFYEQYF.

A note on this clonotype: The missing conserved phenylalanine or tryptophan at the end of this CDR3 makes a read error likely. The DNA is omitted, as the CDR3 cannot be located on it reliably, and the CDR3 follows TCRdb's listing. The chain has TRBV6-6 and TRBJ2-5; TRBD1, the table's D call, lacks a check against the DNA. The CDR3 comprises 10 residues, both ends counted. CDR1 is MNHNY, CDR2 SVGAGI, per germline (reference sequence). The CDR3 sequence is CASTSGLGDV.

This clonotype came up a few times. DNA of the CDR3: TGTGCCAGTAGTATAGTAGGGGGCGAGACCCAGTACTTC. As protein: CASSIVGGETQYF. The chain employs TRBV19 and TRBJ2-5; 7 nucleotides match TRBD1. The V gene's germline CDR1 is LNHDA and CDR2 SQIVND (reference sequence). V shed 1 base and J 5 bases; nucleotides not matched to a gene: 1. The CDR3 totals 13 residues. Supplemented by reference TRBV19 and TRBJ2-5, the full variable domain reads DGGITQSPKYLFRKEGQNVTLSCEQNLNHDAMYWYRQDPGQGLRLIYYSQIVNDFQKGDIAEGYSVSREKKESFPLTVTSAQKNPTAFYLCASSIVGGETQYFGPGTRLLVL.

As for this clonotype: At one end, the junction sequence differs from germline, possibly due to a read error. This chain links TRBV4-1 with TRBJ2-5; 9 nucleotides line up with TRBD1. The CDR3 loop spans 16 amino acids. CDR1 MGHRA and CDR2 YSYEKL come from the germline V gene. This chain's CDR3 is CASSQDWDRDWETQYF. The CDR3, as DNA: TGTGCCAGCAGCCAAGATTGGGACAGGGACTGGGAGACCCAGTACTTC.

The rearrangement joins TRBV7-2 to TRBJ2-7, with TRBD2 as a possible D gene (7 bases). The germline CDR1 and CDR2 sequences are SGHTA and FQGNSA. Trimming pared 5 bases from V and 5 bases from J, leaving 25 bases between. The CDR3 totals 17 residues. The CDR3, as DNA: TGTGCCAGCAGCCAAGAATATAGGGGGGAGGGCGGGAACGAGCAGTACTTC. Protein product: CASSQEYRGEGGNEQYF.

J is TRBJ2-6 and V is TRBV15, with D possibly called TRBD1 or TRBD2 (5 bases each). Germline loops: CDR1 LNHNV, CDR2 YYDKDF (reference sequence). Trimming took off 3 bases at V and 2 bases at J, with 8 bases between the two ends. The CDR3 has 15 residues. CDR3 in DNA: TGTGCCACCAGCAGCTTGGGGGCTGGGGCCAACGTCCTGACTTTC. Amino acid sequence: CATSSLGAGANVLTF.

This rearrangement joins TRBV11-2 to TRBJ1-1, with 8 bases that match TRBD1. Germline V gene sequence: CDR1 SGHAT, CDR2 FQNNGV. The ends lost 9 bases at V and 5 bases at J; junction bases unmatched: 5. The CDR3 totals 12 residues. The CDR3 sequence: CARQGVQTEAFF. For the CDR3, the DNA is TGTGCCAGACAGGGGGTTCAGACTGAAGCTTTCTTT.

The CDR3 DNA reads TGTGCCAGCAGCTTCAACGGACTAGCGGGGACTGAGCAGTTCTTC. Its protein product is CASSFNGLAGTEQFF. The V call is TRBV7-2, the J call TRBJ2-1; 12 bases are shared with TRBD2. CDR3 length: 15 residues. Trimming removed 3 bases from V and 9 bases from J; junction bases left unmatched: 6. From germline, CDR1 is SGHTA and CDR2 FQGNSA.

This clonotype was found a few times. The V and J genes are TRBV2 and TRBJ2-7; perhaps TRBD2 as D (6 bases). Germline-derived CDR1 and CDR2 are SNHLY and FYNNEI. The CDR3 spans 12 residues. V was shortened by 5 bases and J by 9 bases, with 14 bases between the two germline ends. CDR3 region: CASSFTGGAQYF. For the CDR3, the DNA is TGTGCCAGCAGTTTTACAGGAGGGGCGCAGTACTTC.

The chain couples TRBV7-3 to TRBJ1-3; TRBD1 matches at 7 bases. Germline-derived CDR1 and CDR2 are SGHTA and FQGTGA. V lost 5 bases, J lost 8 bases, and 12 bases stayed unmatched. CDR3 length: 15 amino acids. CDR3 bases: TGTGCCAGCAGCCAATCGACAGGGATGGGCTACACCATATATTTT. Its protein is CASSQSTGMGYTIYF.

This clonotype was detected only a few times. V usage is TRBV2 and J usage is TRBJ1-2, with 7 bases matching TRBD1. This CDR3 has 15 amino acids. V was pared by 2 bases and J by 4 bases, with 7 bases of the junction left unmatched. Germline-derived CDR1 and CDR2 are SNHLY and FYNNEI. In DNA, the CDR3 is TGTGCCAGCAGTGAATGGTCGACAGGGCTCTATGGCTACACCTTC. It yields the protein CASSEWSTGLYGYTF.

This clonotype has ten or more counts. The chain employs TRBV7-9 and TRBJ1-2; D perhaps matches TRBD1 (6 bases). Germline V gene lookup returns CDR1 SEHNR and CDR2 FQNEAQ (reference sequence). The CDR3 loop spans 10 amino acids. The CDR3 loop reads CAGGGYGYTF. For the CDR3, the DNA is TGTGCTGGAGGGGGGTATGGCTACACCTTC. Combining the CDR3 with reference TRBV7-9 and TRBJ1-2 gives the whole variable domain DTGVSQNPRHKITKRGQNVTFRCDPISEHNRLYWYRQTLGQGPEFLTYFQNEAQLEKSRLLSDRFSAERPKGSFSTLEIQRTEQGDSAMYLCAGGGYGYTFGSGTRLTVV.

About this clonotype itself: It may be a read error: a sequence one base away is much more abundant. This chain joins TRBV15 and TRBJ2-5; 8 bases are shared with TRBD1. Germline V lookup: CDR1 LNHNV, CDR2 YYDKDF (reference sequence). Trimming cost V 3 bases and J 7 bases; bases outside gene matches: 7. The CDR3 is 14 amino acids. The CDR3 region is CATSSGQGPGTQYF. CDR3 DNA sequence: TGTGCCACCAGCAGTGGACAGGGCCCAGGGACCCAGTACTTC.

This clonotype was observed many times. The chain employs TRBV29-1 and TRBJ2-5, with 9 positions matching TRBD2. The ends lost 7 bases at V and 5 bases at J; junction bases unmatched: 11. Germline V gene data show CDR1 as SQVTM and CDR2 as ANQGSEA. The CDR3 consists of 14 residues. CDR3 sequence: CSAKLAGERETQYF. DNA of the CDR3: TGCAGCGCTAAATTAGCGGGAGAGAGGGAGACCCAGTACTTC.

The CDR3 sequence: CASSPPDSLHGYTF. CDR3 DNA sequence: TGTGCCAGCTCACCACCGGACAGCTTACATGGCTACACCTTC. The chain uses TRBV9 and TRBJ1-2; D may be TRBD1 (6 bases). CDR3 length equals 14 residues. The germline V gene has CDR1 SGDLS and CDR2 YYNGEE. Deletions cut 7 bases from V and 6 bases from J, with 19 bases between.

This chain uses TRBV29-1 with TRBJ1-1, with a possible D match to TRBD1 (6 bases). V lost 8 bases, J lost 3 bases, and 10 bases lay in between. The CDR3 is 11 amino acids. Germline V gives CDR1 SQVTM, CDR2 ANQGSEA. The CDR3 protein is CSYREHTEAFF. The DNA for the CDR3 is TGCAGCTACAGGGAACACACTGAAGCTTTCTTT. The entire variable domain, with the rest obtained from reference TRBV29-1 and TRBJ1-1, is as follows: SAVISQKPSRDICQRGTSLTIQCQVDSQVTMMFWYRQQPGQSLTLIATANQGSEATYESGFVIDKFPISRPNLTFSTLTVSNMSPEDSSIYLCSYREHTEAFFGQGTRLTVV.

This clonotype was observed at least ten times. CDR3 nucleotide sequence: TGTGCCACCAGCATCCAGAATGGGCCCCTCCACTTT. Encoded protein: CATSIQNGPLHF. The chain uses TRBV15 and TRBJ1-6; no clear D. CDR1 and CDR2 (germline): LNHNV, YYDKDF (reference sequence). This CDR3 spans 12 amino acids. Trimming stripped 4 bases from V and 13 bases from J, with 11 bases between.

Only a few counts were recorded for this clonotype. J is TRBJ2-7 and V is TRBV7-9; 8 bases are a match to TRBD2. The CDR3 has 14 residues. Germline V gives CDR1 SEHNR, CDR2 FQNEAQ (reference sequence). J was trimmed by 6 bases and V by 5 bases; bases with no gene match: 9. The CDR3 loop reads CASSPHAGGGEQYF. The CDR3 DNA reads TGTGCCAGCAGCCCACATGCGGGAGGAGGCGAGCAGTACTTC.

A few counts support this clonotype. V is TRBV2 and J is TRBJ2-7; possibly TRBD1 or TRBD2 for D (6 bases each). Trimming removed 4 bases at V and 2 bases at J, with 12 bases between. In germline, CDR1 is SNHLY, CDR2 FYNNEI. The CDR3 extends over 14 amino acids. The CDR3 spells CASSASGGPYEQYF. The CDR3 region has the DNA TGTGCCAGCAGTGCTTCCGGGGGCCCCTACGAGCAGTACTTC.

This clonotype was picked up a small number of times. The J gene is TRBJ1-5, the V gene TRBV6-5; D unresolved. The ends were cut back, 7 bases at V and 3 bases at J, with 10 bases in the middle. The CDR3 is 13 residues long. CDR1 and CDR2 (germline): MNHEY, SVGAGI. CDR3: CASIQRPNQPQHF. For the CDR3, the DNA is TGTGCCAGCATTCAACGACCCAATCAGCCCCAGCATTTT.

This clonotype appeared a few times. V gene TRBV9 combines with J gene TRBJ1-5, with TRBD1 matching 8 bases. Trimming at V came to 4 bases and at J to 5 bases, leaving 11 bases not matched to a gene. The CDR3 length is 16 residues. Looked up from germline, CDR1 is SGDLS and CDR2 is YYNGEE. In nucleotides, the CDR3 is TGTGCCAGCAGCCCGTGCATACAGGGGGAGGATCAGCCCCAGCATTTT. It encodes CASSPCIQGEDQPQHF. The whole variable domain, remainder taken from reference TRBV9 and TRBJ1-5, is DSGVTQTPKHLITATGQRVTLRCSPRSGDLSVYWYQQSLDQGLQFLIQYYNGEERAKGNILERFSAQQFPDLHSELNLSSLELGDSALYFCASSPCIQGEDQPQHFGDGTRLSIL.

This clonotype has a handful of counts. This sequence joins TRBV9 and TRBJ2-5, with D unclear. Germline V gene data show CDR1 as SGDLS and CDR2 as YYNGEE. Trimming took off 4 bases at V and 0 bases at J, with 10 bases between the two ends. This CDR3 is 14 amino acids long. In nucleotides, the CDR3 is TGTGCCAGCAGCCGGTGGGGAAACCAAGAGACCCAGTACTTC. Encoded protein: CASSRWGNQETQYF.